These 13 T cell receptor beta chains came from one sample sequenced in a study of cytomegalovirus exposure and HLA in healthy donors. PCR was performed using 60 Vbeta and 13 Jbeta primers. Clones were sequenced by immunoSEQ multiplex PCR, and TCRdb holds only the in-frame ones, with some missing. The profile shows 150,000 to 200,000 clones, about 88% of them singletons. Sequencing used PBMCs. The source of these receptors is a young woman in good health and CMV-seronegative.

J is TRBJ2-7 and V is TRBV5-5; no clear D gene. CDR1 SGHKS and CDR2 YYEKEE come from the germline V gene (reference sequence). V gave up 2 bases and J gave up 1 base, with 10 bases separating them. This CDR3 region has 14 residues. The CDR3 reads CASSFRVPSYEQYF. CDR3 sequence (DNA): TGTGCCAGCAGCTTTCGAGTCCCTTCCTACGAGCAGTACTTC.

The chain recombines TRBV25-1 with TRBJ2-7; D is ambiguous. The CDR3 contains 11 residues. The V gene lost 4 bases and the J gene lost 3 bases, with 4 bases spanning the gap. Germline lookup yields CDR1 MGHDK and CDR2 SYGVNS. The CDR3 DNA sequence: TGTGCCAGCAGTGGACTCTACGAGCAGTACTTC. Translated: CASSGLYEQYF.

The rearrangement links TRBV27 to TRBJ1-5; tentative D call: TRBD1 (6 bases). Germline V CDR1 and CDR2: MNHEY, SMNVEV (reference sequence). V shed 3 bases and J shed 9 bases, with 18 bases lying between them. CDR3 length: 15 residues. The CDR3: CASSLAGGPRGPQHF. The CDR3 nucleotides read TGTGCCAGCAGTTTGGCGGGGGGCCCTCGGGGGCCCCAGCATTTT.

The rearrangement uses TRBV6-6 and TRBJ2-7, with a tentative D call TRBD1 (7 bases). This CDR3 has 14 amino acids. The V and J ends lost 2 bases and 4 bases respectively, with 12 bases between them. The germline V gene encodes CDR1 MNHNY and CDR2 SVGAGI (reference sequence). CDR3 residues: CASSYQGGRYEQYF. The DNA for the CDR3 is TGTGCCAGCAGTTACCAGGGGGGACGTTACGAGCAGTACTTC.

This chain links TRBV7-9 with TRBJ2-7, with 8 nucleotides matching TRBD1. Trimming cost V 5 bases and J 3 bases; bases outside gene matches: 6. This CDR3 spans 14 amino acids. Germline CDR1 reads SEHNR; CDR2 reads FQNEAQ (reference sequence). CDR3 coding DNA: TGTGCCAGCAGCCCGAGGACAGGGAACTACGAGCAGTACTTC. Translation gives CASSPRTGNYEQYF.

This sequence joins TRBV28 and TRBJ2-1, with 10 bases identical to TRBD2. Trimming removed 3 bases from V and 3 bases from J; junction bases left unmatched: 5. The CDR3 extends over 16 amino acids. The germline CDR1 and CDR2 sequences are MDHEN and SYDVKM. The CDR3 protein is CASSLGVAGGYNEQFF. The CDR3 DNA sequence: TGTGCCAGCAGTTTGGGGGTAGCGGGGGGCTACAATGAGCAGTTCTTC. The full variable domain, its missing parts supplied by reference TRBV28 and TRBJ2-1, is DVKVTQSSRYLVKRTGEKVFLECVQDMDHENMFWYRQDPGLGLRLIYFSYDVKMKEKGDIPEGYSVSREKKERFSLILESASTNQTSMYLCASSLGVAGGYNEQFFGPGTRLTVL.

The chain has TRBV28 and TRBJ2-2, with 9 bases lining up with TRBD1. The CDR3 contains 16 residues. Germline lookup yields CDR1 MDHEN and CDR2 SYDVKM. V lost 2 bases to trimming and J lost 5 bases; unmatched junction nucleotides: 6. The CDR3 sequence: CASSLNGQGLTGELFF. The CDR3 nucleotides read TGTGCCAGCAGTTTAAATGGACAGGGGCTGACCGGGGAGCTGTTTTTT.

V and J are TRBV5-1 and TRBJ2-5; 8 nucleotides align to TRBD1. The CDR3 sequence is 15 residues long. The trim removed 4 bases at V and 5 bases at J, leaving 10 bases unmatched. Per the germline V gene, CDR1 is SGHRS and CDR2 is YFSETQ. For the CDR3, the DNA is TGCGCCAGCAGCGTGGGGGCCAGGGGGCTGGAGACCCAGTACTTC. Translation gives CASSVGARGLETQYF.

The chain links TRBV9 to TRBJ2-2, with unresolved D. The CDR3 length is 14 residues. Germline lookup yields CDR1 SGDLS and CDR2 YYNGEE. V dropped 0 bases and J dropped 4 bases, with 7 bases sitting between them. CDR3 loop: CASSVAGGTGELFF. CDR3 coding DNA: TGTGCCAGCAGCGTAGCCGGTGGCACCGGGGAGCTGTTTTTT.

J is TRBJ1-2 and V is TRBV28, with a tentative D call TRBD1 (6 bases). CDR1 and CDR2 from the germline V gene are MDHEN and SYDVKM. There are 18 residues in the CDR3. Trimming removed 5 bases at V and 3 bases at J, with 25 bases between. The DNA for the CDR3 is TGTGCCAGCAGTGCCGCGCCCGGGTCCACAGGGAGAGACTATGGCTACACCTTC. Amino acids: CASSAAPGSTGRDYGYTF.

The DNA for the CDR3 is TGTGCCACCAGCAAACATTTTCGGGGGGCCACAGATACGCAGTATTTT. Translated, it gives CATSKHFRGATDTQYF. V usage is TRBV15 and J usage is TRBJ2-3; a possible D gene is TRBD2 (7 bases). This CDR3 is built from 16 residues. V dropped 4 bases and J dropped 2 bases, with 16 bases sitting between them. In germline, CDR1 is LNHNV, CDR2 YYDKDF (reference sequence).

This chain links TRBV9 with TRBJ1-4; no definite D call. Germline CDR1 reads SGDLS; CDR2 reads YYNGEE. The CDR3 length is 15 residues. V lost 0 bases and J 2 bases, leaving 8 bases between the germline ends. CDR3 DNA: TGTGCCAGCAGCGTAGGGACTGGCACTAATGAAAAACTGTTTTTT. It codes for CASSVGTGTNEKLFF.

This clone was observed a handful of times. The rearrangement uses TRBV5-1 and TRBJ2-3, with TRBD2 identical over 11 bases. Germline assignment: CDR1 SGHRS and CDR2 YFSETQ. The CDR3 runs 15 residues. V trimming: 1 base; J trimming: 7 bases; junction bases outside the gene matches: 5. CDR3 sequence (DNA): TGCGCCAGCAGCTTGCTAGCGGGAGGAACACATACGCAGTATTTT. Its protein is CASSLLAGGTHTQYF.